This T cell receptor beta chain appears in the sequencing data of a study of T cells in Graves' hyperthyroidism and ophthalmopathy. Amplification of TCR beta CDR3 regions used RNA as the template. The HTBI primer set drove a first-round RT-PCR of the TCR CDR3. TCRdb reprocessed the multiplex PCR reads via MiXCR and lists one record per CDR3 protein. The sample yields about 420,000 distinct CDR3 sequences, roughly an eighth seen once. The clonotype originates from a woman under 30 with Graves' hyperthyroidism. Sequences were obtained from blood.

As DNA, the CDR3 is TGTGCCAGCAGCGAAGCTCCGGACGACCCCAACTATGGCTACACCTTC. The encoded protein is CASSEAPDDPNYGYTF. V usage is TRBV9 and J usage is TRBJ1-2; D uncertain. The V end lost 3 bases, the J end lost 2 bases, and 17 bases lay between the germline ends. This CDR3 has 16 residues. Germline CDR1 and CDR2: SGDLS and YYNGEE.